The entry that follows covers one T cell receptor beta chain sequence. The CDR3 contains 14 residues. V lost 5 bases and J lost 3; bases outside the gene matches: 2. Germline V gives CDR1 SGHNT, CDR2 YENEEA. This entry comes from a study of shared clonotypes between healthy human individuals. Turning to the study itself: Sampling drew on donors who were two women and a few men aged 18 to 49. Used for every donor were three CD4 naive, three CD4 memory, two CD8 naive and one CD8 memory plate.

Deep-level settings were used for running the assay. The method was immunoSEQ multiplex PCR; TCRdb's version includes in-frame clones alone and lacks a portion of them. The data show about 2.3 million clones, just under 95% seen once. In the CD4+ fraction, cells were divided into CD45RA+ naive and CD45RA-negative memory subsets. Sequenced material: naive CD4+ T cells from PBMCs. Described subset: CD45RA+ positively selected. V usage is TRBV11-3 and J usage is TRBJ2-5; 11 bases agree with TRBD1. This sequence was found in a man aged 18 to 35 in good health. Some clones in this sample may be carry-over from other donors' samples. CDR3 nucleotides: TGTGCCAGCAGCCGGACAGGGGGCGAAGAGACCCAGTACTTC. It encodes CASSRTGGEETQYF.